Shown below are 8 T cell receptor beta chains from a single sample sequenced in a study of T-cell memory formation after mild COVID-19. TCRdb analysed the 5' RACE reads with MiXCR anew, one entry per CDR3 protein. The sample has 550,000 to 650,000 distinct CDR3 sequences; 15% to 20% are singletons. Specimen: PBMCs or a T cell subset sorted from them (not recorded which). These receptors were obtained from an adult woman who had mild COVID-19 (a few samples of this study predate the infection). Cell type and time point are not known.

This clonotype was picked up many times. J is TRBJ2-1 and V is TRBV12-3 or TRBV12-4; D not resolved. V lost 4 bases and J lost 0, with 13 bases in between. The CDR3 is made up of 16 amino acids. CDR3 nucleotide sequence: TGTGCCAGCAGTTCCAGAAACCCGGGCTCCTACAATGAGCAGTTCTTC. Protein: CASSSRNPGSYNEQFF.

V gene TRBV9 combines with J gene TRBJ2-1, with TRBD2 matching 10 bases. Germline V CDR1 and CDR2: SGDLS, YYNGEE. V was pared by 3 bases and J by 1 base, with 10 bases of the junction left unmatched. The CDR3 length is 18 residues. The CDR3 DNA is TGTGCCAGCAGCGAAAATCCCGAACTAGCGGGATCCTACAATGAGCAGTTCTTC. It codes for CASSENPELAGSYNEQFF.

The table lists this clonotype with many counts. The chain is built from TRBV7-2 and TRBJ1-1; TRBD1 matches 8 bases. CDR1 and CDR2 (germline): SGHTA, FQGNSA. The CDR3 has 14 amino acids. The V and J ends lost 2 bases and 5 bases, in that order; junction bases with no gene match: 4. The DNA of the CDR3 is TGTGCCAGCAGCTTACAGGGGGCTAGGACTGAAGCTTTCTTT. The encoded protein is CASSLQGARTEAFF.

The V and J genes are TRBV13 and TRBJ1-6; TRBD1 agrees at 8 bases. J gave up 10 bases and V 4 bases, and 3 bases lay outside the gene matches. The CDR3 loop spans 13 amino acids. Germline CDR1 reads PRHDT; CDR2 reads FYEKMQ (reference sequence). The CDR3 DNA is TGTGCCAGCAGCTCTTACAGGGGGTCACCCCTCCACTTT. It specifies CASSSYRGSPLHF.

CDR3 DNA: TGTGCCACCACACAGGGGGCCGAAGAGACCCAGTACTTC. This encodes CATTQGAEETQYF. This chain joins TRBV6-5 and TRBJ2-5; 9 nucleotides match TRBD1. The CDR3 totals 13 residues. The germline gives CDR1 MNHEY, CDR2 SVGAGI. After removal of 10 bases from V and 3 bases from J, the junction contained 6 bases not matched to a gene.

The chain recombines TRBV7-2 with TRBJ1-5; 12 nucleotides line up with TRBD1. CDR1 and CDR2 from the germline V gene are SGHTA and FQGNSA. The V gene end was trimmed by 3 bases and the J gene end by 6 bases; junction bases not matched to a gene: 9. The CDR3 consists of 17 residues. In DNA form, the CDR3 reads TGTGCCAGCAGCTTTGCCGGGACAGGGGGCTTGAGTCAGCCCCAGCATTTT. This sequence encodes CASSFAGTGGLSQPQHF.

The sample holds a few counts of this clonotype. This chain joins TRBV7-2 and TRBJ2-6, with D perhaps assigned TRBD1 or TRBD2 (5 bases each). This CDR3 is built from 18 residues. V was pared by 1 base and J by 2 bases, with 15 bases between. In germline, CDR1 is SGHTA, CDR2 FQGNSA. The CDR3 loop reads CASSLGDHSVPGANVLTF. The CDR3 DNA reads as TGTGCCAGCAGCTTAGGGGACCATTCCGTCCCTGGGGCCAACGTCCTGACTTTC.

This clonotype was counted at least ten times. CDR3 in amino acids: CASSLDRTGELFF. The CDR3, as DNA: TGTGCCAGCAGCTTGGACAGGACCGGGGAGCTGTTTTTT. This sequence joins TRBV12-3 or TRBV12-4 and TRBJ2-2, with TRBD1 matching 7 bases. The CDR3 sequence is 13 residues long. Trimming removed 6 bases from V and 5 bases from J; junction bases left unmatched: 3.